The 13 T cell receptor beta chains listed next were all sequenced from one sample in a study of regulatory T cells in long-lasting Graves disease. Assembly of TCR beta libraries relied on iRepertoire HTBI primers together with Arm-PCR of CDR3 regions. TCRdb ran MiXCR on the multiplex PCR reads and lists one entry per CDR3 protein. The table shows hundreds of thousands of distinct CDR3 sequences, with about 20% occurring only once. Time point in this sample: persistent/refractory GD, antithyroid drugs over 5 years with positive TRAb. PBMC-extracted RNA yielded the TCR library. Sequencing used peripheral blood mononuclear cells (PBMCs), obtained when the disease was refractory, from a patient treated with antithyroid drugs. These receptors were taken from a female donor with Graves disease.

The chain joins TRBV14 to TRBJ2-5; D assignment may be TRBD1 or TRBD2 (5 bases each). The CDR3 sequence is 14 residues long. Trimming stripped 1 base from V and 5 bases from J, with 11 bases between. Germline V lookup: CDR1 SGHDN, CDR2 FVKESK. The DNA of the CDR3 is TGTGCCAGCAGCCAAGCTGGGGGAATGGAGACCCAGTACTTC. This gives the protein CASSQAGGMETQYF.

The chain joins TRBV20-1 to TRBJ1-6; D possibly corresponds to TRBD1 (5 bases). In germline, CDR1 is DFQATT, CDR2 SNEGSKA (reference sequence). This CDR3 spans 15 amino acids. V was shortened by 3 bases and J by 6 bases, with 15 bases between the two germline ends. The CDR3 DNA reads TGCAGTGCTAGTCGGCCAGGGTCGGGTAATTCACCCCTCCACTTT. It yields the protein CSASRPGSGNSPLHF.

Ten or more counts support this clonotype. The genes are TRBV24-1 and TRBJ2-5; TRBD2 matches 10 bases. Trimming cost V 4 bases and J 5 bases; bases outside gene matches: 6. CDR1 and CDR2 (germline): KGHDR, SFDVKD. The CDR3 extends over 15 amino acids. The CDR3, as DNA: TGTGCCACCAGTGACCCTAGCGGGAGCGGTGAGACCCAGTACTTC. Residues: CATSDPSGSGETQYF.

This clonotype occurred many times. The chain links TRBV11-3 to TRBJ1-1, with D possibly matching TRBD1 (5 bases). There are 11 residues in the CDR3. The germline CDR1 and CDR2 sequences are SGHNT and YENEEA. The CDR3 region has the DNA TGTGCTACAGGTTCGGGGACTGAAGCTTTCTTT. Amino acids: CATGSGTEAFF.

The CDR3 bases are TGTGCCAGCTCAACTAGCTTCAATGAGCAGTTCTTC. This encodes CASSTSFNEQFF. V usage is TRBV28 and J usage is TRBJ2-1, with D possibly being TRBD2 (6 bases). There are 12 residues in the CDR3. V was shortened by 8 bases and J by 6 bases, with 11 bases between the two germline ends. Germline V gene lookup returns CDR1 MDHEN and CDR2 SYDVKM.

The chain has TRBV5-1 and TRBJ2-4; 9 bases are shared with TRBD2. This CDR3 spans 18 amino acids. CDR1 and CDR2 (germline): SGHRS, YFSETQ. Unmatched junction bases numbered 13, after V lost 4 bases and J lost 2 bases. CDR3 sequence (DNA): TGCGCCAGCAGCATGGCGGGGGGGCAGGGGTCCCCCAAAAACATTCAGTACTTC. Its protein is CASSMAGGQGSPKNIQYF.

This clonotype was observed a few times. The chain combines TRBV7-9 with TRBJ2-7; no clear D. V dropped 3 bases and J dropped 3 bases, with 9 bases sitting between them. Per germline, CDR1 SEHNR and CDR2 FQNEAQ (reference sequence). The CDR3 length is 13 residues. The CDR3 is CASSFLDNYEQYF. In DNA, the CDR3 is TGTGCCAGCAGCTTTCTAGACAACTACGAGCAGTACTTC.

This clonotype appeared many times. The chain combines TRBV27 with TRBJ1-2; D possibly corresponds to TRBD1 (6 bases). This CDR3 contains 17 residues. Germline V CDR1 and CDR2: MNHEY, SMNVEV (reference sequence). V lost 4 bases to trimming and J lost 0 bases, with 18 bases between them. The CDR3 bases are TGTGCCAGCAGTTCGAGACAGGACTCCGCCACTAACTATGGCTACACCTTC. It codes for CASSSRQDSATNYGYTF.

This clonotype was observed at least ten times. The CDR3 region is CASSPVERESLQETQYF. In DNA form, the CDR3 reads TGTGCCAGCAGCCCAGTGGAGCGGGAGTCACTTCAAGAGACCCAGTACTTC. V and J are TRBV7-9 and TRBJ2-5; 8 bases agree with TRBD2. The germline V gene encodes CDR1 SEHNR and CDR2 FQNEAQ (reference sequence). CDR3 length: 17 residues. The V and J ends lost 5 bases and 2 bases, in that order; junction bases with no gene match: 13.

This clonotype was seen a few times. This chain uses TRBV13 with TRBJ1-1, with unresolved D. V gave up 2 bases and J gave up 4 bases, with 11 bases separating them. Germline CDR1 reads PRHDT; CDR2 reads FYEKMQ (reference sequence). The CDR3 spans 14 residues. The CDR3 DNA is TGTGCCAGCAGCTTACCTACTGGGCTCACTGAAGCTTTCTTT. Amino acid sequence: CASSLPTGLTEAFF.

This clonotype was seen many times. The CDR3 loop is CASSLDGFTEAFF. The CDR3 nucleotides read TGCGCCAGCAGCTTGGACGGATTCACTGAAGCTTTCTTT. The gene calls are TRBV5-1 and TRBJ1-1, with no clear D. Germline loops: CDR1 SGHRS, CDR2 YFSETQ. V gave up 0 bases and J gave up 4 bases, with 7 bases separating them. The CDR3 is 13 amino acids.

The rearrangement uses TRBV5-1 and TRBJ2-5; TRBD2 matches 9 bases. V shed 4 bases, J shed 1 base, and the junction held 5 bases outside the gene matches. CDR1 is SGHRS, CDR2 YFSETQ, per germline. CDR3 length: 15 residues. The CDR3 DNA sequence: TGCGCCAGCAGCCCCCCTAGCGGGACCCAAGAGACCCAGTACTTC. It is translated as CASSPPSGTQETQYF. Using reference TRBV5-1 and TRBJ2-5 for the parts outside the CDR3, the full variable domain is KAGVTQTPRYLIKTRGQQVTLSCSPISGHRSVSWYQQTPGQGLQFLFEYFSETQRNKGNFPGRFSGRQFSNSRSEMNVSTLELGDSALYLCASSPPSGTQETQYFGPGTRLLVL.

This clonotype has a handful of counts. This chain joins TRBV3-1 and TRBJ2-6; no clear D gene. The CDR3 totals 15 residues. Germline CDR1 reads LGHDT; CDR2 reads YNNKEL (reference sequence). Between the trimmed V and J ends, which lost 0 bases and 1 base, there was a span of 4 bases. This CDR3 reads CASSQDTSGANVLTF. As DNA, the CDR3 is TGTGCCAGCAGCCAAGACACATCTGGGGCCAACGTCCTGACTTTC.